The source of this T cell receptor beta chain is a study of blood T cell repertoires in COVID-19. Study information: COVID-19 samples collected from the United States, Italy and Spain covered acute and convalescent phases. From T cells, B-cell-depleted T cells, or PBMCs came the material, which was cDNA or gDNA.

Source study methods: Counts of nucleated cells, estimated from reference gene primer amplification, were obtained. Sequenced by immunoSEQ multiplex PCR; TCRdb stores in-frame clones only, minus some. That table supplies the V and J calls and clone size; D and trimming were determined from the DNA. Of tens of thousands of clones in the sample, roughly 80% are singletons; the top ten hold under 50%. With 1 base removed from V and 3 bases from J, the gap between germline ends came to 10 bases. CDR1 is SGHTA, CDR2 FQGTGA, per germline. CDR3 length: 15 residues. The sequenced material came from peripheral blood. This TCR was sampled from a human donor in a cohort sampled during active COVID-19. The chain links TRBV7-3 to TRBJ2-1; weak D call: TRBD2 (5 bases). In nucleotides, the CDR3 is TGTGCCAGCAGCTTAATGGGCGGGTTCTACAATGAGCAGTTCTTC. It codes for CASSLMGGFYNEQFF.